The 21 T cell receptor beta chains given below trace back to one sample, sequenced in a study of cytomegalovirus exposure and HLA in healthy donors. TCRdb's copy holds only in-frame clones and misses some; the assay was immunoSEQ multiplex PCR. Here the sample spans some 200,000 clones, more than 65% being singletons. The source material was PBMCs. Every receptor here comes from a woman in her thirties in good health and CMV-seropositive.

This clone was seen a handful of times. J is TRBJ2-2 and V is TRBV6-6; a weak D match, TRBD2 (6 bases). The germline CDR1 and CDR2 sequences are MNHNY and SVGAGI (reference sequence). The CDR3 is 15 residues long. V shed 6 bases and J shed 2 bases, with 13 bases lying between them. CDR3 region: CASRLERANTGELFF. In DNA form, the CDR3 reads TGTGCCAGCAGACTCGAGCGGGCCAACACCGGGGAGCTGTTTTTT.

The chain employs TRBV18 and TRBJ2-7; 7 nucleotides match TRBD2. The CDR3 loop spans 16 amino acids. V was clipped by 3 bases and J by 0 bases; unmatched bases: 8. Germline assignment: CDR1 KGHSH and CDR2 LQKENI. The chain's CDR3 is CASSPLSGQSSYEQYF. Written as DNA, the CDR3 is TGTGCCAGCTCACCCCTTAGCGGGCAGAGCTCCTACGAGCAGTACTTC.

This clone has more than one count but fewer than ten. This chain connects TRBV5-6 to TRBJ2-1, with TRBD2 matching over 10 bases. Germline values: CDR1 SGHDT, CDR2 YYEEEE. The CDR3 totals 15 residues. J lost 9 bases, V lost 0 bases, and 6 bases had no gene match. This chain's CDR3 is CASSLAPSGSREQFF. The CDR3 DNA reads as TGTGCCAGCAGCTTGGCCCCTAGCGGGAGTCGTGAGCAGTTCTTC.

The V and J genes are TRBV5-6 and TRBJ1-1; TRBD1 agrees at 10 bases. The CDR3 has 16 amino acids. With 2 bases clipped from V and 4 bases from J, the junction kept 8 bases outside the gene matches. The germline V gene has CDR1 SGHDT and CDR2 YYEEEE. Here the CDR3 reads CASSFRDRGTGTEAFF. In DNA form, the CDR3 reads TGTGCCAGCAGCTTTCGGGACAGGGGTACTGGCACTGAAGCTTTCTTT.

V is TRBV5-4 and J is TRBJ2-1; 7 bases agree with TRBD2. Per germline, CDR1 SGHNT and CDR2 YYREEE (reference sequence). With V trimmed by 4 bases and J by 8 bases, 21 bases remained unmatched. This CDR3 region has 18 residues. The CDR3 region is CASSAPVRAGDTGDEQFF. The CDR3 nucleotides are TGTGCCAGCAGCGCACCGGTAAGGGCGGGAGATACGGGGGATGAGCAGTTCTTC.

The chain is built from TRBV5-6 and TRBJ1-1, with no clear D. V gave up 1 base and J gave up 6 bases, with 10 bases separating them. Germline CDR1 reads SGHDT; CDR2 reads YYEEEE. The CDR3 covers 13 residues. The DNA of the CDR3 is TGTGCCAGCAGCTTGCTAAACGTCGCTGAAGCTTTCTTT. Encoded protein: CASSLLNVAEAFF.

This chain connects TRBV11-2 to TRBJ2-7; 9 bases line up with TRBD1. CDR3 length: 14 residues. Per germline, CDR1 SGHAT and CDR2 FQNNGV. J was trimmed by 9 bases and V by 0 bases; bases with no gene match: 6. The CDR3 protein is CASSLEPGQGRQYF. The CDR3 nucleotides read TGTGCCAGCAGCTTAGAGCCTGGACAGGGGCGGCAGTACTTC.

The V gene is TRBV28, the J gene TRBJ1-5; unclear D gene. The CDR3 runs 14 residues. Trimming stripped 7 bases from V and 5 bases from J, with 15 bases between. Germline assignment: CDR1 MDHEN and CDR2 SYDVKM. CDR3 loop: CASTPVITDQPQHF. CDR3 DNA sequence: TGTGCCAGCACCCCCGTGATCACGGATCAGCCCCAGCATTTT.

V usage is TRBV2 and J usage is TRBJ2-3, with D perhaps TRBD2 (6 bases). The CDR3 is made up of 15 amino acids. Trimming shortened V by 4 bases and J by 2 bases, and 13 bases separated the two germline ends. The V gene's germline CDR1 is SNHLY and CDR2 FYNNEI. DNA of the CDR3: TGTGCCAGCAGTGGCGGGGCCCTTTACACAGATACGCAGTATTTT. Amino acid sequence: CASSGGALYTDTQYF. The full variable domain, in which reference TRBV2 and TRBJ2-3 provide the parts outside the CDR3, is EPEVTQTPSHQVTQMGQEVILRCVPISNHLYFYWYRQILGQKVEFLVSFYNNEISEKSEIFDDQFSVERPDGSNFTLKIRSTKLEDSAMYFCASSGGALYTDTQYFGPGTRLTVL.

The CDR3 coding sequence is TGTGCCAGCAGGGGAGAAGGACAGGTCGGGTACGAGCAGTACTTC. Translated, it gives CASRGEGQVGYEQYF. V and J are TRBV2 and TRBJ2-7; 7 bases are a match to TRBD1. The trim removed 6 bases at V and 4 bases at J, leaving 12 bases unmatched. The CDR3 is made up of 15 amino acids. The germline CDR1 and CDR2 sequences are SNHLY and FYNNEI.

J is TRBJ1-4 and V is TRBV29-1; D is perhaps TRBD1 (6 bases). CDR1 SQVTM and CDR2 ANQGSEA come from the germline V gene. V was pared by 7 bases and J by 4 bases, with 10 bases between. This CDR3 is 12 amino acids long. The CDR3 nucleotides are TGCAGCGCCGGACAGAGTAATGAAAAACTGTTTTTT. Translating gives CSAGQSNEKLFF.

V is TRBV29-1 and J is TRBJ1-1; TRBD1 aligns across 8 bases. This CDR3 contains 14 residues. Germline V gene data show CDR1 as SQVTM and CDR2 as ANQGSEA. With V trimmed by 7 bases and J by 1 base, 8 bases remained unmatched. CDR3 protein: CSGTGPSWNTEAFF. The CDR3 DNA reads TGCAGCGGGACAGGGCCCTCCTGGAACACTGAAGCTTTCTTT.

The V and J genes are TRBV5-6 and TRBJ1-5; D ambiguous. This CDR3 contains 15 residues. The germline CDR1 and CDR2 sequences are SGHDT and YYEEEE. Trimming pared 0 bases from V and 4 bases from J, leaving 11 bases between. The CDR3 sequence: CASSLGGRSNQPQHF. CDR3 sequence (DNA): TGTGCCAGCAGCTTGGGTGGCAGAAGTAATCAGCCCCAGCATTTT.

The chain couples TRBV28 to TRBJ2-1, with 7 bases matching TRBD1. This CDR3 has 15 amino acids. Germline V CDR1 and CDR2: MDHEN, SYDVKM. J was trimmed by 6 bases and V by 5 bases; bases with no gene match: 10. DNA for the CDR3: TGTGCCAGCAGTCCTCCTCCGGGACAGATCAATGAGCAGTTCTTC. Its protein product is CASSPPPGQINEQFF.

V usage is TRBV4-2 and J usage is TRBJ1-1, with 7 bases aligning to TRBD1. Germline CDR1 is LGHNA and CDR2 is YNFKEQ. V lost 0 bases to trimming and J lost 1 base; unmatched junction nucleotides: 5. The length of the CDR3 is 16 residues. The CDR3 sequence is CASSQEGGRRNTEAFF. The DNA of the CDR3 is TGTGCCAGCAGCCAAGAAGGGGGCCGGCGGAACACTGAAGCTTTCTTT.

J is TRBJ2-1 and V is TRBV7-2; tentatively, D is TRBD2 (5 bases). The V gene's germline CDR1 is SGHTA and CDR2 FQGNSA. This CDR3 is 15 amino acids long. V was shortened by 3 bases and J by 4 bases, with 13 bases between the two germline ends. The CDR3 is CASSFVSGPYNEQFF. CDR3 nucleotide sequence: TGTGCCAGCAGCTTCGTCAGCGGACCTTACAATGAGCAGTTCTTC.

This clone was counted a single time. V is TRBV5-1 and J is TRBJ2-1; D is ambiguous. This CDR3 region has 12 residues. V was trimmed by 4 bases and J by 8 bases, leaving 10 bases between them. The V gene's germline CDR1 is SGHRS and CDR2 YFSETQ. The CDR3 protein is CASSDDFDEQFF. The CDR3 coding sequence is TGCGCCAGCAGCGACGACTTCGATGAGCAGTTCTTC.

This clone was seen just once. The rearrangement joins TRBV11-2 to TRBJ2-3; D possibly corresponds to TRBD1 (6 bases). The CDR3 is made up of 13 amino acids. Germline V gives CDR1 SGHAT, CDR2 FQNNGV. Trimming removed 5 bases from V and 6 bases from J, with 12 bases in between. In DNA form, the CDR3 reads TGTGCCAGCAGCCCCTTTGACAGGGATACGCAGTATTTT. Translating gives CASSPFDRDTQYF.

The genes are TRBV11-3 and TRBJ2-2; D may be TRBD1 (6 bases). Germline V gene sequence: CDR1 SGHNT, CDR2 YENEEA. The CDR3 length is 13 residues. Trimming took off 8 bases at V and 5 bases at J, with 12 bases between the two ends. CDR3 protein: CASGNQGTGELFF. As DNA, the CDR3 is TGTGCCAGCGGGAATCAGGGGACCGGGGAGCTGTTTTTT. Full variable domain (outside the CDR3, taken from reference TRBV11-3 and TRBJ2-2): EAGVVQSPRYKIIEKKQPVAFWCNPISGHNTLYWYLQNLGQGPELLIRYENEEAVDDSQLPKDRFSAERLKGVDSTLKIQPAELGDSAVYLCASGNQGTGELFFGEGSRLTVL.

V usage is TRBV2 and J usage is TRBJ2-5; D ambiguous. This CDR3 spans 12 amino acids. CDR1 is SNHLY, CDR2 FYNNEI, per germline. V lost 3 bases to trimming and J lost 5 bases, with 7 bases between them. The DNA of the CDR3 is TGTGCCAGCAGTGATTCGCGGGAGACCCAGTACTTC. This codes for CASSDSRETQYF. Together with reference TRBV2 and TRBJ2-5, the CDR3 gives the full variable domain: EPEVTQTPSHQVTQMGQEVILRCVPISNHLYFYWYRQILGQKVEFLVSFYNNEISEKSEIFDDQFSVERPDGSNFTLKIRSTKLEDSAMYFCASSDSRETQYFGPGTRLLVL.

This clone was picked up a small number of times. This chain links TRBV5-6 with TRBJ1-2, with 7 positions matching TRBD1. Germline-derived CDR1 and CDR2 are SGHDT and YYEEEE. The CDR3 consists of 17 residues. After removal of 4 bases from V and 3 bases from J, the junction contained 15 bases not matched to a gene. The CDR3 is CASSPRTGISSDYGYTF. CDR3 nucleotides: TGTGCCAGCAGCCCTAGGACAGGAATATCCTCAGACTATGGCTACACCTTC.